This T cell receptor (beta chain) was observed in a study of blood T cell repertoires in COVID-19. The wider study: Samples taken during acute and convalescent COVID-19 were collected in the United States, Italy and Spain. T cells, B-cell-depleted T cells, or PBMCs provided the cDNA or gDNA that served as material.

This CDR3 has 10 residues. Germline V gene lookup returns CDR1 DFQATT and CDR2 SNEGSKA (reference sequence). V dropped 4 bases and J dropped 5 bases, with 5 bases sitting between them. Original processing methods: Amplification with reference gene primers provided the estimates of nucleated cell counts. Sequenced by immunoSEQ multiplex PCR; TCRdb stores in-frame clones only, minus some. The V and J calls and clone size are taken from that table; D and trimming were inferred from the DNA. The sample has hundreds of thousands of clones, around 85% seen once; the top ten hold approximately 7.5%. This clone appeared once.

The V and J genes are TRBV20-1 and TRBJ2-5, with D unclear. This receptor was taken from a human donor in a cohort sampled during active COVID-19. The sequencing input was peripheral blood. CDR3: CSANSETQYF. The CDR3 region has the DNA TGCAGTGCTAACTCCGAGACCCAGTACTTC.